This T cell receptor (beta chain) derives from a study of T cell clonality in common variable immunodeficiency. General study results and limits: Common variable immunodeficiency TCR beta sequences reportedly had fewer deletions and N-nucleotide insertions.

The length of the CDR3 is 14 residues. The V and J ends lost 5 bases and 6 bases, in that order; junction bases with no gene match: 12. Germline assignment: CDR1 GTSNPN and CDR2 SVGIG (reference sequence). Sequencing input was equivalent genomic DNA from CVID and controls. The assay was immunoSEQ multiplex PCR, and TCRdb's table has in-frame clones only and misses some. The repertoire consists of around 30,000 clones, none detected only once. This clone was observed a handful of times. What it binds is unknown. With the read ending 3 residues before the CDR3 end, the germline J gene is used to fill in that end. Each donor provided about 5 to 9 ml of heparinized whole blood.

The receptor's source is a human donor with common variable immunodeficiency. Sequencing input: peripheral blood mononuclear cells. The chain employs TRBV30 and TRBJ2-7, with 8 bases lining up with TRBD2. The DNA read from the CDR3 is TGTGCCTGGGAACGAACCAGCGGGAGTAGCGAG. The encoded protein is CAWERTSGSSE. Given in full, the CDR3 is CAWERTSGSSEQYF.